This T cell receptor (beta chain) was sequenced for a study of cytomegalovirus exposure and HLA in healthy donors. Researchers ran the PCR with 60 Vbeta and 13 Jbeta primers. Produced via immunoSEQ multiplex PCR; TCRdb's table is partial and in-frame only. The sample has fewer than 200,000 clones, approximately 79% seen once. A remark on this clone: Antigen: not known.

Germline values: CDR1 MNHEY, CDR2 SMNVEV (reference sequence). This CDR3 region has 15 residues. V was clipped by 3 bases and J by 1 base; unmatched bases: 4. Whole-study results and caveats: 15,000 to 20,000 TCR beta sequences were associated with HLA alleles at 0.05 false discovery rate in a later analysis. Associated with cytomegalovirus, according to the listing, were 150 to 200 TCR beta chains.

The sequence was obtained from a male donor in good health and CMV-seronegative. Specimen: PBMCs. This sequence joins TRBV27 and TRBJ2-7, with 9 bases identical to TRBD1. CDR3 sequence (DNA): TGTGCCAGCAGTTTTGTACAGGGGGCATCCTACGAGCAGTACTTC. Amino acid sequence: CASSFVQGASYEQYF.